This is a list of T cell receptor beta chains from one sample in a study of CD8+ T cells in alopecia areata. Sequenced by immunoSEQ multiplex PCR; TCRdb stores in-frame clones only, minus some. The sample holds about 210,000 clones, approximately 45% seen once. This material consisted of CD4+ T cells sorted from blood, taken at roughly week 36, from a patient treated with tofacitinib. The receptors derive from a human donor with alopecia areata. CDR3s include the opening cysteine and the closing phenylalanine or tryptophan. The order of the fields is V gene, clone size, D gene, J gene, CDR3 protein, CDR3 DNA. The D gene is left open where the match is weak. Where a row states a size, it is once, few, many or the class of an expanded clone; other rows omit it.

v_gene: TRBV7-9; abundance: .; d_gene: .; j_gene: TRBJ2-1; CDR3aa: CASSPPRQSSYNEQFF; CDR3nt: TGTGCCAGCAGCCCACCGAGGCAGAGCTCCTACAATGAGCAGTTCTTC
v_gene: TRBV29-1; abundance: few; d_gene: TRBD1; j_gene: TRBJ1-2; CDR3aa: CSVIQGNGYTF; CDR3nt: TGCAGCGTGATACAGGGGAACGGCTACACCTTC
v_gene: TRBV6-1; abundance: .; d_gene: TRBD2; j_gene: TRBJ2-3; CDR3aa: CASSGLREWPDTQYF; CDR3nt: TGTGCCAGCAGTGGTCTGCGGGAGTGGCCAGATACGCAGTATTTT
v_gene: TRBV15; abundance: .; d_gene: .; j_gene: TRBJ1-4; CDR3aa: CATSRLITTNEKLFF; CDR3nt: TGTGCCACCAGCAGACTTATCACAACTAATGAAAAACTGTTTTTT
v_gene: TRBV2; abundance: few; d_gene: .; j_gene: TRBJ2-7; CDR3aa: CASTLVLGNDYEQYF; CDR3nt: TGTGCCAGCACTCTAGTTCTGGGAAACGACTACGAGCAGTACTTC
v_gene: TRBV7-9; abundance: few; d_gene: .; j_gene: TRBJ2-3; CDR3aa: CASSLPGTPRNTQYF; CDR3nt: TGTGCCAGCAGCTTACCGGGGACTCCAAGGAATACGCAGTATTTT
v_gene: TRBV6-6; abundance: .; d_gene: .; j_gene: TRBJ2-1; CDR3aa: CASNLGPRAPENEFF; CDR3nt: TGTGCCAGCAACTTAGGGCCTCGGGCACCTGAAAATGAGTTCTTC
v_gene: TRBV7-6; abundance: .; d_gene: .; j_gene: TRBJ2-5; CDR3aa: CASSLLTQETQYF; CDR3nt: TGTGCCAGCAGCTTATTGACGCAAGAGACCCAGTACTTC
v_gene: TRBV29-1; abundance: few; d_gene: TRBD1; j_gene: TRBJ2-1; CDR3aa: CSVAGTAAHEQFF; CDR3nt: TGCAGCGTTGCCGGGACAGCGGCCCATGAGCAGTTCTTC
v_gene: TRBV30; abundance: .; d_gene: TRBD1; j_gene: TRBJ2-2; CDR3aa: CAWSVQGTGELFF; CDR3nt: TGTGCCTGGAGTGTACAGGGGACCGGGGAGCTGTTTTTT
v_gene: TRBV9; abundance: .; d_gene: TRBD2; j_gene: TRBJ2-1; CDR3aa: CASSISGNSYNEQFF; CDR3nt: TGTGCCAGCAGCATCAGCGGGAACTCCTACAATGAGCAGTTCTTC
v_gene: TRBV15; abundance: .; d_gene: .; j_gene: TRBJ2-5; CDR3aa: CATSPTRGVTQYF; CDR3nt: TGTGCCACCAGTCCTACGCGTGGGGTGACCCAGTACTTC
v_gene: TRBV11-2; abundance: few; d_gene: .; j_gene: TRBJ2-2; CDR3aa: CASTQRGGTTGELFF; CDR3nt: TGTGCCAGCACCCAGAGGGGGGGGACCACCGGGGAGCTGTTTTTT
v_gene: TRBV29-1; abundance: .; d_gene: TRBD2; j_gene: TRBJ2-7; CDR3aa: CSVEDQEGLAGLSSYEQYF; CDR3nt: TGCAGCGTTGAAGATCAGGAGGGACTAGCGGGCCTCAGCTCCTACGAGCAGTACTTC
v_gene: TRBV13; abundance: .; d_gene: TRBD2; j_gene: TRBJ2-5; CDR3aa: CASSSRTSGIQETQYF; CDR3nt: TGTGCCAGCAGCTCCCGGACTAGCGGGATCCAAGAGACCCAGTACTTC
v_gene: TRBV2; abundance: few; d_gene: .; j_gene: TRBJ1-5; CDR3aa: CASSEFRGKGNQPQHF; CDR3nt: TGTGCCAGCAGTGAATTCAGGGGAAAGGGCAATCAGCCCCAGCATTTT
v_gene: TRBV30; abundance: few; d_gene: .; j_gene: TRBJ1-2; CDR3aa: CAWSVPLNYGYTF; CDR3nt: TGTGCCTGGAGTGTTCCCTTAAACTATGGCTACACCTTC
v_gene: TRBV29-1; abundance: few; d_gene: .; j_gene: TRBJ2-7; CDR3aa: CSAAGHYEQYF; CDR3nt: TGCAGCGCTGCGGGCCACTACGAGCAGTACTTC
v_gene: TRBV29-1; abundance: .; d_gene: .; j_gene: TRBJ2-7; CDR3aa: CSVRRGYYEQYF; CDR3nt: TGCAGCGTTAGGCGGGGCTACTACGAGCAGTACTTC
v_gene: TRBV14; abundance: .; d_gene: TRBD2; j_gene: TRBJ2-3; CDR3aa: CASSQLAGWADTQYF; CDR3nt: TGTGCCAGCAGCCAACTAGCGGGCTGGGCGGATACGCAGTATTTT
v_gene: TRBV27; abundance: many; d_gene: TRBD1; j_gene: TRBJ2-2; CDR3aa: CASSPRDRTHTGELFF; CDR3nt: TGTGCCAGCAGTCCCCGGGACAGGACTCACACCGGGGAGCTGTTTTTT
v_gene: TRBV30; abundance: .; d_gene: TRBD2; j_gene: TRBJ2-3; CDR3aa: CAWSVQAGGLDTQYF; CDR3nt: TGTGCCTGGAGTGTACAAGCGGGGGGCTTAGATACGCAGTATTTT
v_gene: TRBV5-4; abundance: once; d_gene: .; j_gene: TRBJ2-2; CDR3aa: CASSLTTGRSTGELFF; CDR3nt: TGTGCCAGCAGCCTTACGACAGGGAGGTCCACCGGGGAGCTGTTTTTT
v_gene: TRBV7-2; abundance: .; d_gene: TRBD2; j_gene: TRBJ2-7; CDR3aa: CASSYSGMREQYF; CDR3nt: TGTGCCAGCAGCTATAGCGGGATGCGTGAGCAGTACTTC
v_gene: TRBV2; abundance: .; d_gene: TRBD1; j_gene: TRBJ2-1; CDR3aa: CASNLRDSYNEQFF; CDR3nt: TGTGCCAGCAATCTCCGGGACAGTTACAATGAGCAGTTCTTC
v_gene: TRBV2; abundance: .; d_gene: TRBD1; j_gene: TRBJ1-3; CDR3aa: CASSVRDSFPGNTIYF; CDR3nt: TGTGCCAGCAGTGTCAGGGACAGCTTCCCTGGAAACACCATATATTTT
v_gene: TRBV5-1; abundance: few; d_gene: .; j_gene: TRBJ2-7; CDR3aa: CASSLGVSPSSYEQYF; CDR3nt: TGCGCCAGCAGCTTGGGCGTTAGCCCCTCATCCTACGAGCAGTACTTC
v_gene: TRBV29-1; abundance: .; d_gene: .; j_gene: TRBJ1-5; CDR3aa: CSVGPGSNQPQHF; CDR3nt: TGCAGCGTTGGCCCCGGCAGCAATCAGCCCCAGCATTTT
v_gene: TRBV15; abundance: .; d_gene: .; j_gene: TRBJ2-1; CDR3aa: CATSRDESSYNEQFF; CDR3nt: TGTGCCACCAGCAGGGACGAAAGCTCCTACAATGAGCAGTTCTTC
v_gene: TRBV29-1; abundance: few; d_gene: TRBD1; j_gene: TRBJ1-1; CDR3aa: CSVGTGVGTEAFF; CDR3nt: TGCAGCGTGGGGACAGGGGTGGGCACTGAAGCTTTCTTT
v_gene: TRBV5-1; abundance: few; d_gene: TRBD2; j_gene: TRBJ2-7; CDR3aa: CASSKGLAEQYF; CDR3nt: TGCGCCAGCAGCAAGGGACTAGCGGAGCAGTACTTC
v_gene: TRBV7-3; abundance: .; d_gene: TRBD2; j_gene: TRBJ2-7; CDR3aa: CASSLASGGAYEQYF; CDR3nt: TGTGCCAGCAGCTTAGCTAGCGGGGGTGCCTACGAGCAGTACTTC
v_gene: TRBV27; abundance: few; d_gene: TRBD2; j_gene: TRBJ2-7; CDR3aa: CASSPTSGSRYEQYF; CDR3nt: TGTGCCAGCAGTCCGACTAGCGGGAGCAGGTACGAGCAGTACTTC
v_gene: TRBV7-2; abundance: .; d_gene: .; j_gene: TRBJ2-6; CDR3aa: CASSPRGGTSGANVLTF; CDR3nt: TGTGCCAGCAGCCCCAGGGGGGGCACCTCTGGGGCCAACGTCCTGACTTTC
v_gene: TRBV30; abundance: .; d_gene: .; j_gene: TRBJ1-1; CDR3aa: CASDKNTEAFF; CDR3nt: TGTGCCTCGGACAAGAACACTGAAGCTTTCTTT
v_gene: TRBV29-1; abundance: once; d_gene: .; j_gene: TRBJ2-3; CDR3aa: CSVGKSTDTQYF; CDR3nt: TGCAGCGTCGGGAAAAGCACAGATACGCAGTATTTT
v_gene: TRBV28; abundance: few; d_gene: TRBD1; j_gene: TRBJ1-5; CDR3aa: CASRRLDRESQPQHF; CDR3nt: TGTGCCAGCAGAAGACTCGACAGGGAAAGCCAGCCCCAGCATTTT
v_gene: TRBV7-9; abundance: .; d_gene: .; j_gene: TRBJ1-1; CDR3aa: CASSLGADKIEAFF; CDR3nt: TGTGCCAGCAGCTTAGGAGCAGACAAGATTGAAGCTTTCTTT
v_gene: TRBV6-5; abundance: few; d_gene: .; j_gene: TRBJ2-1; CDR3aa: CASKKGWSYNEQFF; CDR3nt: TGTGCCAGCAAAAAAGGGTGGTCCTACAATGAGCAGTTCTTC
v_gene: TRBV25-1; abundance: few; d_gene: .; j_gene: TRBJ1-5; CDR3aa: CASSLGSHQPQHF; CDR3nt: TGTGCCAGCAGTCTCGGCAGTCATCAGCCCCAGCATTTT
v_gene: TRBV18; abundance: .; d_gene: TRBD1; j_gene: TRBJ1-1; CDR3aa: CASSPRGTELNTEAFF; CDR3nt: TGTGCCAGCTCACCACGAGGGACAGAGTTGAACACTGAAGCTTTCTTT
v_gene: TRBV28; abundance: .; d_gene: .; j_gene: TRBJ2-1; CDR3aa: CASSLLPRVAGVTYNEQFF; CDR3nt: TGTGCCAGCAGTTTATTGCCCCGGGTTGCAGGGGTAACCTACAATGAGCAGTTCTTC
v_gene: TRBV29-1; abundance: few; d_gene: .; j_gene: TRBJ2-3; CDR3aa: CSVMRGDTQYF; CDR3nt: TGCAGCGTTATGAGGGGAGATACGCAGTATTTT
v_gene: TRBV29-1; abundance: few; d_gene: .; j_gene: TRBJ2-3; CDR3aa: CSVGVGRTDTQYF; CDR3nt: TGCAGCGTTGGGGTGGGCCGTACAGATACGCAGTATTTT
v_gene: TRBV7-8; abundance: .; d_gene: .; j_gene: TRBJ2-2; CDR3aa: CASSPGGLANTGELFF; CDR3nt: TGTGCCAGCAGCCCCGGCGGGCTAGCGAACACCGGGGAGCTGTTTTTT
v_gene: TRBV5-1; abundance: once; d_gene: .; j_gene: TRBJ1-1; CDR3aa: CASSLGQPRTEAFF; CDR3nt: TGCGCCAGCAGCCTAGGACAGCCGCGGACTGAAGCTTTCTTT
v_gene: TRBV13; abundance: .; d_gene: .; j_gene: TRBJ1-2; CDR3aa: CASSLVNRANYGYTF; CDR3nt: TGTGCCAGCAGCTTAGTAAACCGAGCTAACTATGGCTACACCTTC
v_gene: TRBV2; abundance: .; d_gene: .; j_gene: TRBJ2-1; CDR3aa: CASSRLTAPSSYNEQFF; CDR3nt: TGTGCCAGCAGTAGACTGACAGCCCCGAGCTCCTACAATGAGCAGTTCTTC
v_gene: TRBV5-4; abundance: .; d_gene: .; j_gene: TRBJ2-2; CDR3aa: CASSSQGSLRTGELFF; CDR3nt: TGTGCCAGCAGCTCCCAGGGGAGCTTGCGGACCGGGGAGCTGTTTTTT
v_gene: TRBV6-6; abundance: few; d_gene: TRBD1; j_gene: TRBJ1-2; CDR3aa: CASTRRTGSTGYTF; CDR3nt: TGTGCCAGCACCCGACGGACAGGCTCCACGGGCTACACCTTC
v_gene: TRBV15; abundance: .; d_gene: .; j_gene: TRBJ1-5; CDR3aa: CATSRDSGTQPQHF; CDR3nt: TGTGCCACCAGCAGAGATAGTGGGACTCAGCCCCAGCATTTT
v_gene: TRBV7-6; abundance: .; d_gene: .; j_gene: TRBJ1-3; CDR3aa: CASSFREGNTIYF; CDR3nt: TGTGCCAGCAGCTTCAGGGAAGGAAACACCATATATTTT